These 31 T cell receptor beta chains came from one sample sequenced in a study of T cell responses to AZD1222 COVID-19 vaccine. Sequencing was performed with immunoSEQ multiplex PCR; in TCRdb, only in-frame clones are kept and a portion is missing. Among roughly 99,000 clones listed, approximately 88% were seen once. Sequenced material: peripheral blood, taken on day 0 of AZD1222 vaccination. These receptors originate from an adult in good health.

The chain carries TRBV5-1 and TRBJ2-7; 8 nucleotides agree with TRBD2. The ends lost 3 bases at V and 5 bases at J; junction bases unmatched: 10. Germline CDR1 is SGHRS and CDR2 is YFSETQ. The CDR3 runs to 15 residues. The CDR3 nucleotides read TGCGCCAGCAGCTCACTAGCGGACCCTGGTCACGAGCAGTACTTC. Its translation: CASSSLADPGHEQYF.

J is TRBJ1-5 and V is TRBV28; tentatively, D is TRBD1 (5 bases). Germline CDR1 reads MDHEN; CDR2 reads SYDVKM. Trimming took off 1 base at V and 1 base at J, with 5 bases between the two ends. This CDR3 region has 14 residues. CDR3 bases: TGTGCCAGCAGTTTATCAGGGAGCAATCAGCCCCAGCATTTT. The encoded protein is CASSLSGSNQPQHF. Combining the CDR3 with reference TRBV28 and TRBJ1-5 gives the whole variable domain DVKVTQSSRYLVKRTGEKVFLECVQDMDHENMFWYRQDPGLGLRLIYFSYDVKMKEKGDIPEGYSVSREKKERFSLILESASTNQTSMYLCASSLSGSNQPQHFGDGTRLSIL.

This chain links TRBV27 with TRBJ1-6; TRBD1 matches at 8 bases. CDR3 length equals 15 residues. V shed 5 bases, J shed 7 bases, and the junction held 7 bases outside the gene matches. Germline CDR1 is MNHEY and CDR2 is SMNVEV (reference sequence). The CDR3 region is CASSLPGTGNSPLHF. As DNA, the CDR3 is TGTGCCAGCAGTCTCCCCGGGACAGGAAATTCACCCCTCCACTTT.

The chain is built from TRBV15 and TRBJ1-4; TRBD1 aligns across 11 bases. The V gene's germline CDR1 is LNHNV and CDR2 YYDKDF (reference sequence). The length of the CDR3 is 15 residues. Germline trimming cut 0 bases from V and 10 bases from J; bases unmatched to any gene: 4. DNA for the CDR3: TGTGCCACCAGCAGAGAGGGGACAGGGGGTGCAAAACTGTTTTTT. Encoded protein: CATSREGTGGAKLFF.

The CDR3 here is CASSLTRSGRSYNEQFF. The DNA for the CDR3 is TGTGCCAGCAGCTTAACGCGAAGCGGGAGAAGCTACAATGAGCAGTTCTTC. The J gene is TRBJ2-1, the V gene TRBV7-3; TRBD2 matches at 8 bases. The CDR3 has 17 amino acids. V was clipped by 0 bases and J by 3 bases; unmatched bases: 7. CDR1 is SGHTA and CDR2 is FQGTGA in the germline V gene. The full variable domain, rest sourced from reference TRBV7-3 and TRBJ2-1, is GAGVSQTPSNKVTEKGKYVELRCDPISGHTALYWYRQSLGQGPEFLIYFQGTGAADDSGLPNDRFFAVRPEGSVSTLKIQRTERGDSAVYLCASSLTRSGRSYNEQFFGPGTRLTVL.

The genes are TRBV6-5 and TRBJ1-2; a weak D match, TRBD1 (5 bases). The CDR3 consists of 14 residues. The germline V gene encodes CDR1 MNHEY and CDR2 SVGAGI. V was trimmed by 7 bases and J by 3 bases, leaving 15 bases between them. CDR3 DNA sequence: TGTGCCAGCATCCGGGACTCCCAAGACTATGGCTACACCTTC. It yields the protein CASIRDSQDYGYTF.

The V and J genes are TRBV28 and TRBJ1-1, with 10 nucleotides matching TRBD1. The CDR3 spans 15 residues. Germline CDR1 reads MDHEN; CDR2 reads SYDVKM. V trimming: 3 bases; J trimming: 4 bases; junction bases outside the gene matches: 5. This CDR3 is CASSLGGTGATEAFF. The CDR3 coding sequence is TGTGCCAGCAGTTTGGGCGGGACAGGGGCCACTGAAGCTTTCTTT.

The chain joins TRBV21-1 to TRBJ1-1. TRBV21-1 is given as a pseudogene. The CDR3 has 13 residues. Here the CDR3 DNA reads TGTGCCAGCGGGAAATGGTGGGGCACTGAAGCTTTCTTT. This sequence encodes CASGKWWGTEAFF.

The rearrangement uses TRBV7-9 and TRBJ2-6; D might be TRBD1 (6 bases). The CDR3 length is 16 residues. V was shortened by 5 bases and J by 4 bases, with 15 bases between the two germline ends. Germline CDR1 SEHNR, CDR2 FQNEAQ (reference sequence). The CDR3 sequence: CASSVHRASGANVLTF. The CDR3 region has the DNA TGTGCCAGCAGCGTGCACAGGGCTTCCGGGGCCAACGTCCTGACTTTC.

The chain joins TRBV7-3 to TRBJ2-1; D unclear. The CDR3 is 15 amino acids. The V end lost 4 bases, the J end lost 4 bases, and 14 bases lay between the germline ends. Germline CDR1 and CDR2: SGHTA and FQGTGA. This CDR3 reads CASSSGFMGYNEQFF. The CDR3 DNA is TGTGCCAGCAGCTCCGGGTTTATGGGGTACAATGAGCAGTTCTTC.

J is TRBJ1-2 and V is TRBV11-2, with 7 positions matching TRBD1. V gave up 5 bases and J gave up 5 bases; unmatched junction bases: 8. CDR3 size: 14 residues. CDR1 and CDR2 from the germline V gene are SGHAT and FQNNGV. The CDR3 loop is CASSQGQAPYGYTF. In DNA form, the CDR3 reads TGTGCCAGCAGCCAAGGACAGGCGCCGTATGGCTACACCTTC.

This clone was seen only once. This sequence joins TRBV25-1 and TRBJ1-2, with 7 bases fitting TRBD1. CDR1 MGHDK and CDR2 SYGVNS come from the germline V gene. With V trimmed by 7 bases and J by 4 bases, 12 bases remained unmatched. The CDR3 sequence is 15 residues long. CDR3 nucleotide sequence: TGTGCCAGCAAGCCCTATGGACAGGAATCCTATGGCTACACCTTC. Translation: CASKPYGQESYGYTF.

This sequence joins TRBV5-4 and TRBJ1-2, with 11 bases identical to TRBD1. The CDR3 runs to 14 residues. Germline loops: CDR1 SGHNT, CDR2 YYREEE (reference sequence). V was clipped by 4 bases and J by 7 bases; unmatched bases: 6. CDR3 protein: CASSIPGQGGGYTF. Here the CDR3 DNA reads TGTGCCAGCAGCATACCGGGACAGGGGGGTGGCTACACCTTC.

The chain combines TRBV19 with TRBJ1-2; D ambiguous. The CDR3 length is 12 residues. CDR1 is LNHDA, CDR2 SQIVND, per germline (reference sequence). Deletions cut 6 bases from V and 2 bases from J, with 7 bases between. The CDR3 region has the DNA TGTGCCAGTAGGCGATCGAACTATGGCTACACCTTC. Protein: CASRRSNYGYTF.

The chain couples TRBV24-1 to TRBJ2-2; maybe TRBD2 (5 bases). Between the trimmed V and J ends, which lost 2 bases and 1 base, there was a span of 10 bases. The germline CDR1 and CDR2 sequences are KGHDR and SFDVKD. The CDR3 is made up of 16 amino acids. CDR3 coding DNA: TGTGCCACCAGTGATTCGGGGATCTTGAACACCGGGGAGCTGTTTTTT. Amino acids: CATSDSGILNTGELFF.

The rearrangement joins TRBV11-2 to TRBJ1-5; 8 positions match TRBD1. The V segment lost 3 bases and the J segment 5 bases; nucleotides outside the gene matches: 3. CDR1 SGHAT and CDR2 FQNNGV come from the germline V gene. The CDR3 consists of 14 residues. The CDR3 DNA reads TGTGCCAGCAGCTTTTCAGGGGGCGATCAGCCCCAGCATTTT. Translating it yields CASSFSGGDQPQHF.

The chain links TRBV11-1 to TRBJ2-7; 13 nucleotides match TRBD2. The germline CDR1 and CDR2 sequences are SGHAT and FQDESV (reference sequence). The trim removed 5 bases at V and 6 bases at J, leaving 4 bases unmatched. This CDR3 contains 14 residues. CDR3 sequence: CASSPLAGGPEQYF. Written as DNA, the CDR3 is TGTGCCAGCAGCCCACTAGCGGGAGGGCCCGAGCAGTACTTC.

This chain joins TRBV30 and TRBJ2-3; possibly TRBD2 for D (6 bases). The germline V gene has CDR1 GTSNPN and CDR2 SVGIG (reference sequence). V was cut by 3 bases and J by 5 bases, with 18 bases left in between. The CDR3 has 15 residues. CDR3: CAWRSWGSGKDTQYF. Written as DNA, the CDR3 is TGTGCCTGGAGGTCGTGGGGTAGCGGAAAAGATACGCAGTATTTT.

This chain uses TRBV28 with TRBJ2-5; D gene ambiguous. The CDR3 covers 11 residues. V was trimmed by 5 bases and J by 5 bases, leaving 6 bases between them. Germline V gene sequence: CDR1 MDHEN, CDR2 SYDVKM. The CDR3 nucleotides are TGTGCCAGCAGTCGTAGGGAGACCCAGTACTTC. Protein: CASSRRETQYF.

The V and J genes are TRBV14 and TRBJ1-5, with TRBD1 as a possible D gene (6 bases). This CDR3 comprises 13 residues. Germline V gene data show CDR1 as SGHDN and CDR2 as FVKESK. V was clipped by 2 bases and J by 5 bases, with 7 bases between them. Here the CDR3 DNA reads TGTGCCAGCAGCCAAACAGGGTATCAGCCCCAGCATTTT. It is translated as CASSQTGYQPQHF.

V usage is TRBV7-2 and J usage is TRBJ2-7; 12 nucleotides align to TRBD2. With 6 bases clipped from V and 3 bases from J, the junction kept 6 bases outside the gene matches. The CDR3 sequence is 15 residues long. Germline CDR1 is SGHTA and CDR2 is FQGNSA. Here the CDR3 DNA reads TGTGCCAGCAGATACGGACTAGCGGGATTCTACGAGCAGTACTTC. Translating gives CASRYGLAGFYEQYF.

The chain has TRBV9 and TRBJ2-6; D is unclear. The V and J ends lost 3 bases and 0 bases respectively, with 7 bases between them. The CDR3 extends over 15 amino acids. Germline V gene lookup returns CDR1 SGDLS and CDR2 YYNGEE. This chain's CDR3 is CASSALHSGANVLTF. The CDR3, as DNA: TGTGCCAGCAGCGCTCTCCACTCTGGGGCCAACGTCCTGACTTTC.

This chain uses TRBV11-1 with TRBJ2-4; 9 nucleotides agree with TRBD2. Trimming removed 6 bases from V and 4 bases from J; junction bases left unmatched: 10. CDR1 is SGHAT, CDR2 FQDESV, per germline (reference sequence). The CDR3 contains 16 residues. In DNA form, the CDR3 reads TGTGCCAGCAGTCAGGGGCTAGCGGGGAAAAAAAACATTCAGTACTTC. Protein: CASSQGLAGKKNIQYF.

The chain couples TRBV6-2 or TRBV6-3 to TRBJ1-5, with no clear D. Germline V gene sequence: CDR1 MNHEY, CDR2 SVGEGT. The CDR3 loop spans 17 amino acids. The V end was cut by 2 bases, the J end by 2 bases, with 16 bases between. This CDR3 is CASSYPELGLGNQPQHF. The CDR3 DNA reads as TGTGCCAGCAGTTACCCGGAGCTAGGGTTAGGCAATCAGCCCCAGCATTTT.

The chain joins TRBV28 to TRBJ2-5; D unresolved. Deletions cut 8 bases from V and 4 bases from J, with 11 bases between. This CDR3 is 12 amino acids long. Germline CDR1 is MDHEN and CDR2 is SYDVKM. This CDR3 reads CASYDVGETQYF. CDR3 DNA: TGTGCCAGCTATGATGTTGGAGAGACCCAGTACTTC.

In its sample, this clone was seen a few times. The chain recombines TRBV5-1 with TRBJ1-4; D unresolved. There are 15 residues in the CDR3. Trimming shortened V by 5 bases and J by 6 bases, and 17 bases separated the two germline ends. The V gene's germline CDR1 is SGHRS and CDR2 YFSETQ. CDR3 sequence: CASRYAGAEDEKLFF. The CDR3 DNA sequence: TGCGCCAGCAGGTACGCGGGCGCAGAGGATGAAAAACTGTTTTTT.

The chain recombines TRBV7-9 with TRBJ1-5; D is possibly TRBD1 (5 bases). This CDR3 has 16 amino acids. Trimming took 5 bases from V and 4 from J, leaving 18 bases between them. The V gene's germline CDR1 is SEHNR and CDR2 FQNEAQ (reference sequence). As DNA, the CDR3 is TGTGCCAGCAGCCCGGGGGACCTCCAAGGGAATCAGCCCCAGCATTTT. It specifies CASSPGDLQGNQPQHF.

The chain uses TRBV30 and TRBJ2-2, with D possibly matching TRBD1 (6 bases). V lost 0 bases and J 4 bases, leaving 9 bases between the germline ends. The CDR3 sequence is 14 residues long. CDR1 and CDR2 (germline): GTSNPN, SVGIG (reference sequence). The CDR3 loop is CAWSVPGATGELFF. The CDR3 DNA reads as TGTGCCTGGAGTGTACCAGGGGCCACCGGGGAGCTGTTTTTT. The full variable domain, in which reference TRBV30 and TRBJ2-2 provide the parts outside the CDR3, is SQTIHQWPATLVQPVGSPLSLECTVEGTSNPNLYWYRQAAGRGLQLLFYSVGIGQISSEVPQNLSASRPQDRQFILSSKKLLLSDSGFYLCAWSVPGATGELFFGEGSRLTVL.

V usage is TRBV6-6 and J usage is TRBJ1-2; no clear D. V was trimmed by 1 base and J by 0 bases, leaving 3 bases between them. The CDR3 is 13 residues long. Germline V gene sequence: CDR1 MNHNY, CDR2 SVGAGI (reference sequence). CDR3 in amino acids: CASSYLTNYGYTF. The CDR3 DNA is TGTGCCAGCAGTTACTTAACTAACTATGGCTACACCTTC.

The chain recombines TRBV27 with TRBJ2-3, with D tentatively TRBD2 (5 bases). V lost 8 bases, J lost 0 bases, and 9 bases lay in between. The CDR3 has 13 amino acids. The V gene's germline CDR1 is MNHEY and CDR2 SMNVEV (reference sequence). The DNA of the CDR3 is TGTGCCAGCCGACTAACGAGCACAGATACGCAGTATTTT. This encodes CASRLTSTDTQYF.

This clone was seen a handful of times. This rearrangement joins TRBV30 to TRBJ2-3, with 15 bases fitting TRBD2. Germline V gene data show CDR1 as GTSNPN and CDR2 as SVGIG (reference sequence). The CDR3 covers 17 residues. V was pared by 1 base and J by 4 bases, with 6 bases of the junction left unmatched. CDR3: CAWSEYWTSGRADTQYF. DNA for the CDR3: TGTGCCTGGAGTGAATACTGGACTAGCGGGAGGGCAGATACGCAGTATTTT.